One sample yielded the 29 T cell receptor beta chains listed below, sequenced in a study of T cells in Graves' hyperthyroidism and ophthalmopathy. Amplified TCR beta CDR3 regions came from RNA transcripts. The HTBI primer set drove a first-round RT-PCR of the TCR CDR3. In TCRdb, the multiplex PCR reads were re-called with MiXCR into one record per CDR3 protein. The sample carries over 500,000 distinct CDR3 sequences, 46% recorded once. The sequencing input was peripheral blood or thyroid tissue (not recorded which). These receptors all come from an adult woman with Graves' disease, either hyperthyroidism or ophthalmopathy (not recorded which).

The chain is built from TRBV12-3 or TRBV12-4 and TRBJ2-6, with a weak D call TRBD1 (5 bases). The CDR3 sequence is 16 residues long. V lost 6 bases and J lost 0, with 12 bases in between. The CDR3 region is CASRTAPSSGANVLTF. The CDR3 coding sequence is TGTGCCAGCAGGACAGCCCCGAGCTCTGGGGCCAACGTCCTGACTTTC.

To note about this clonotype: One base away lies a much larger clone, so this may be a sequencing read error. The V gene is TRBV7-2, the J gene TRBJ2-2; unclear D gene. CDR1 and CDR2 (germline): SGHTA, FQGNSA. This CDR3 comprises 11 residues. V was pared by 5 bases and J by 7 bases, with 5 bases between. In nucleotides, the CDR3 is TGTGCCAGCAGCCCCAACGGGGAGCTGTTTTTT. This gives the protein CASSPNGELFF. The complete variable domain, with remaining parts taken from reference TRBV7-2 and TRBJ2-2, reads GAGVSQSPSNKVTEKGKDVELRCDPISGHTALYWYRQSLGQGLEFLIYFQGNSAPDKSGLPSDRFSAERTGGSVSTLTIQRTQQEDSAVYLCASSPNGELFFGEGSRLTVL.

The chain recombines TRBV12-3 or TRBV12-4 with TRBJ2-7; D assignment may be TRBD1 or TRBD2 (5 bases each). V lost 4 bases and J 7 bases, leaving 17 bases between the germline ends. CDR3 length equals 14 residues. The CDR3 sequence: CASSSPGPGGEQYF. CDR3 nucleotides: TGTGCCAGCAGTTCCCCGGGACCCGGTGGAGAGCAGTACTTC.

The chain is built from TRBV29-1 and TRBJ2-7, with D tentatively TRBD2 (5 bases). Germline-derived CDR1 and CDR2 are SQVTM and ANQGSEA. V lost 5 bases and J lost 6, with 17 bases in between. The CDR3 is 13 residues long. The CDR3 loop is CSVRGWREGEQYF. The CDR3 DNA reads as TGCAGCGTTAGAGGGTGGAGAGAGGGCGAGCAGTACTTC.

This clonotype turned up a few times. V usage is TRBV20-1 and J usage is TRBJ2-7; D is tentatively TRBD1 or TRBD2 (6 bases each). This CDR3 region has 11 residues. The V gene's germline CDR1 is DFQATT and CDR2 SNEGSKA (reference sequence). With 6 bases removed from V and 2 bases from J, the gap between germline ends came to 8 bases. In nucleotides, the CDR3 is TGCAGTGCCGGGGGCCCCTACGAGCAGTACTTC. Translation: CSAGGPYEQYF.

In this sample, this clonotype turned up a few times. The chain employs TRBV6-6 and TRBJ2-7; D uncertain. The CDR3 contains 14 residues. Germline lookup yields CDR1 MNHNY and CDR2 SVGAGI (reference sequence). The V end was cut by 7 bases, the J end by 0 bases, with 13 bases between. The CDR3 loop is CASIERASSYEQYF. The CDR3 coding sequence is TGTGCCAGCATCGAGCGCGCATCCTCCTACGAGCAGTACTTC.

The rearrangement joins TRBV15 to TRBJ2-7, with a weak D call TRBD1 (6 bases). The CDR3 loop spans 12 amino acids. Trimming removed 9 bases from V and 6 bases from J, with 15 bases in between. CDR1 and CDR2 (germline): LNHNV, YYDKDF (reference sequence). This chain's CDR3 is CATGTSEREQYF. CDR3 sequence (DNA): TGTGCCACGGGGACATCTGAGCGCGAGCAGTACTTC.

V usage is TRBV24-1 and J usage is TRBJ2-3, with D hard to call. Looked up from germline, CDR1 is KGHDR and CDR2 is SFDVKD. V lost 4 bases to trimming and J lost 0 bases, with 13 bases between them. The CDR3 totals 16 residues. CDR3 in amino acids: CATSDPRETSTDTQYF. The CDR3 coding sequence is TGTGCCACCAGTGACCCGAGAGAAACTAGCACAGATACGCAGTATTTT.

The chain couples TRBV20-1 to TRBJ1-1; 7 bases agree with TRBD1. The trim removed 6 bases at V and 3 bases at J, leaving 10 bases unmatched. There are 14 residues in the CDR3. Germline lookup yields CDR1 DFQATT and CDR2 SNEGSKA (reference sequence). CDR3 DNA sequence: TGCAGTGCCCTCACAGGGGATTCGGACACTGAAGCTTTCTTT. Translated: CSALTGDSDTEAFF.

The chain employs TRBV4-3 and TRBJ2-2; D is undetermined. The V end lost 1 base, the J end lost 6 bases, and 9 bases lay between the germline ends. This CDR3 contains 14 residues. The germline CDR1 and CDR2 sequences are LGHNA and YSLEER. The CDR3 DNA sequence: TGCGCCAGCAGCCAAGCGGTGGTGTCCGGGGAGCTGTTTTTT. Its protein is CASSQAVVSGELFF.

This chain uses TRBV7-9 with TRBJ1-2, with 10 bases matching TRBD1. Germline V gene lookup returns CDR1 SEHNR and CDR2 FQNEAQ (reference sequence). V lost 5 bases and J lost 10; bases outside the gene matches: 4. This CDR3 is built from 12 residues. CDR3 region: CASSRGTGAYTF. The CDR3, as DNA: TGTGCCAGCAGCCGCGGGACAGGGGCCTACACCTTC.

This clonotype was detected many times. This sequence joins TRBV6-5 and TRBJ2-5; perhaps TRBD1 as D (6 bases). This CDR3 spans 16 amino acids. Germline lookup yields CDR1 MNHEY and CDR2 SVGAGI. Trimming pared 8 bases from V and 4 bases from J, leaving 23 bases between. The CDR3 nucleotides are TGTGCCAGCCGAAAAGGCATTGTCAGGGGTGGAGAGACCCAGTACTTC. Translated, it gives CASRKGIVRGGETQYF.

This clonotype appeared many times. The CDR3 nucleotides are TGTGCCAGCAGCTTACTTTTATCAAGGGAGTTTTACTACACCTTC. This sequence encodes CASSLLLSREFYYTF. V gene TRBV7-9 combines with J gene TRBJ1-2; no definite D call. This CDR3 is built from 15 residues. V was trimmed by 2 bases and J by 10 bases, leaving 20 bases between them. CDR1 SEHNR and CDR2 FQNEAQ come from the germline V gene (reference sequence).

The chain uses TRBV28 and TRBJ1-1; no reliable D call. The V end was cut by 8 bases, the J end by 2 bases, with 12 bases between. This CDR3 region has 13 residues. CDR1 and CDR2 (germline): MDHEN, SYDVKM. The CDR3 spells CASESTRNTEAFF. The CDR3 nucleotides are TGTGCCAGCGAGTCGACACGAAACACTGAAGCTTTCTTT. Looking up the rest from reference TRBV28 and TRBJ1-1 gives the full variable domain: DVKVTQSSRYLVKRTGEKVFLECVQDMDHENMFWYRQDPGLGLRLIYFSYDVKMKEKGDIPEGYSVSREKKERFSLILESASTNQTSMYLCASESTRNTEAFFGQGTRLTVV.

The chain employs TRBV29-1 and TRBJ2-7; 15 bases are a match to TRBD2. V was pared by 7 bases and J by 6 bases, with 4 bases of the junction left unmatched. The CDR3 is 13 residues long. The germline CDR1 and CDR2 sequences are SQVTM and ANQGSEA. CDR3 sequence reads: CSARTSGRAEQYF. The CDR3 nucleotides read TGCAGCGCTCGGACTAGCGGGAGGGCCGAGCAGTACTTC.

This sequence joins TRBV7-2 and TRBJ1-2; 9 bases agree with TRBD1. With V trimmed by 6 bases and J by 4 bases, 12 bases remained unmatched. There are 16 residues in the CDR3. Germline loops: CDR1 SGHTA, CDR2 FQGNSA. The CDR3 protein is CASSYSGTGLFYGYTF. The CDR3 DNA reads TGTGCCAGCAGTTACAGCGGGACAGGGCTTTTCTATGGCTACACCTTC.

V gene TRBV7-9 combines with J gene TRBJ2-7, with TRBD1 matching 7 bases. Trimming cost V 5 bases and J 4 bases; bases outside gene matches: 8. Germline loops: CDR1 SEHNR, CDR2 FQNEAQ (reference sequence). The CDR3 sequence is 14 residues long. DNA for the CDR3: TGTGCCAGCAGCCAGCCGGGACAGCTTTACGAGCAGTACTTC. It encodes CASSQPGQLYEQYF. The full variable domain, rest sourced from reference TRBV7-9 and TRBJ2-7, is DTGVSQNPRHKITKRGQNVTFRCDPISEHNRLYWYRQTLGQGPEFLTYFQNEAQLEKSRLLSDRFSAERPKGSFSTLEIQRTEQGDSAMYLCASSQPGQLYEQYFGPGTRLTVT.

The chain couples TRBV5-5 to TRBJ1-2, with D possibly matching TRBD1 (5 bases). The CDR3 spans 16 residues. The V gene lost 2 bases and the J gene lost 1 base, with 15 bases spanning the gap. Looked up from germline, CDR1 is SGHKS and CDR2 is YYEKEE (reference sequence). This CDR3 reads CASSFGLGGGNYGYTF. In DNA, the CDR3 is TGTGCCAGCAGCTTCGGACTCGGGGGGGGTAACTATGGCTACACCTTC. The complete variable domain, with remaining parts taken from reference TRBV5-5 and TRBJ1-2, reads DAGVTQSPTHLIKTRGQQVTLRCSPISGHKSVSWYQQVLGQGPQFIFQYYEKEERGRGNFPDRFSARQFPNYSSELNVNALLLGDSALYLCASSFGLGGGNYGYTFGSGTRLTVV.

In this sample, this clonotype turned up a few times. The V gene is TRBV24-1, the J gene TRBJ2-7; D is perhaps TRBD2 (6 bases). V dropped 5 bases and J dropped 3 bases, with 13 bases sitting between them. Germline-derived CDR1 and CDR2 are KGHDR and SFDVKD. The CDR3 contains 14 residues. Here the CDR3 reads CATSADSGGYEQYF. The DNA of the CDR3 is TGTGCCACCAGTGCTGATAGCGGAGGCTACGAGCAGTACTTC.

To note about this clonotype: An end of the junction differs from the germline gene, which may be a read error. CDR3 in DNA: TGCGCCAGCAGGTTGGGTCGGAATAATGAAAAACTGTTTTTT. This encodes CASRLGRNNEKLFF. This chain links TRBV5-1 with TRBJ1-4, with D unresolved. From germline, CDR1 is SGHRS and CDR2 YFSETQ. The CDR3 spans 14 residues.

The genes are TRBV7-8 and TRBJ1-2; maybe TRBD1 (5 bases). Trimming removed 4 bases from V and 1 base from J, with 10 bases in between. From germline, CDR1 is SGHVS and CDR2 FQNEAQ. CDR3 length: 14 residues. CDR3 in amino acids: CASSSGTLNYGYTF. DNA of the CDR3: TGTGCCAGCAGCTCGGGGACCCTTAACTATGGCTACACCTTC.

Of note for this clonotype: This sequence may be a read error, since a much larger clone differs from it by one base. The rearrangement joins TRBV10-3 to TRBJ2-5; TRBD1 agrees at 12 bases. With 4 bases clipped from V and 4 bases from J, the junction kept 7 bases outside the gene matches. The CDR3 is 16 residues long. CDR1 ENHRY and CDR2 SYGVKD come from the germline V gene. In nucleotides, the CDR3 is TGTGCCATCAGTGGAGTCGGGACAGGGGGCATAGAGACCCAGTACTTC. This codes for CAISGVGTGGIETQYF.

This clonotype was counted a few times. The chain combines TRBV6-6 with TRBJ2-7, with 7 bases matching TRBD1. This CDR3 has 14 residues. V lost 6 bases and J lost 2; bases outside the gene matches: 7. Germline V gives CDR1 MNHNY, CDR2 SVGAGI (reference sequence). The CDR3 nucleotides are TGTGCCAGCAGCAGACAGGGTCCACCCTACGAGCAGTACTTC. Protein sequence: CASSRQGPPYEQYF.

This clonotype appeared many times. The chain links TRBV2 to TRBJ1-2; D not certain. The V and J ends lost 2 bases and 4 bases respectively, with 8 bases between them. In germline, CDR1 is SNHLY, CDR2 FYNNEI. The CDR3 is made up of 13 amino acids. Here the CDR3 DNA reads TGTGCCAGCAGTGAAAGCCAGCTCTATGGCTACACCTTC. It translates to CASSESQLYGYTF.

The genes are TRBV7-9 and TRBJ1-1, with a weak D call TRBD1 (5 bases). CDR3 length equals 15 residues. V dropped 9 bases and J dropped 4 bases, with 21 bases sitting between them. In germline, CDR1 is SEHNR, CDR2 FQNEAQ (reference sequence). The CDR3 nucleotides are TGTGCCAGTCAGGGCCCCCTGGGGAAAAGCACTGAAGCTTTCTTT. It encodes CASQGPLGKSTEAFF.

This clonotype has ten or more counts. V is TRBV11-3 and J is TRBJ2-7, with 8 bases identical to TRBD1. Trimming took 4 bases from V and 3 from J; bases not matched to a gene: 5. The CDR3 extends over 14 amino acids. Germline assignment: CDR1 SGHNT and CDR2 YENEEA. CDR3 in amino acids: CASSYDRGGYEQYF. CDR3 DNA: TGTGCCAGCAGCTACGACAGGGGAGGCTACGAGCAGTACTTC.

The genes are TRBV29-1 and TRBJ2-7; TRBD1 matches at 10 bases. The CDR3 covers 14 residues. CDR1 and CDR2 (germline): SQVTM, ANQGSEA. V lost 5 bases and J lost 5; bases outside the gene matches: 9. This CDR3 reads CSVWGQGWTDEQYF. The CDR3 DNA reads as TGCAGCGTTTGGGGACAGGGGTGGACAGACGAGCAGTACTTC.

This chain joins TRBV7-2 and TRBJ1-6, with D possibly matching TRBD1 (5 bases). Trimming stripped 0 bases from V and 2 bases from J, with 8 bases between. The germline V gene encodes CDR1 SGHTA and CDR2 FQGNSA. The CDR3 spans 16 residues. The CDR3 DNA reads as TGTGCCAGCAGCTTAGCTCAGGGTACCTATAATTCACCCCTCCACTTT. The encoded protein is CASSLAQGTYNSPLHF.

The chain recombines TRBV25-1 with TRBJ2-5; 8 positions agree with TRBD1. CDR1 and CDR2 from the germline V gene are MGHDK and SYGVNS. This CDR3 contains 15 residues. V shed 0 bases and J 4 bases; nucleotides not matched to a gene: 4. CDR3 region: CASSEYQGAAETQYF. CDR3 in DNA: TGTGCCAGCAGTGAATATCAGGGGGCGGCAGAGACCCAGTACTTC.